Following are 20 T cell receptor beta chains from one sample sequenced in a study of beta chain features in type 1 diabetes. General study findings and limits: When Type 1 diabetes patients were examined, their TCRB CDR3s proved moderately but significantly shorter in all four CD4+ subsets.

Expressed TCRB transcripts were sequenced because the entire RNA isolate underwent reverse transcription. Using immunoSEQ multiplex PCR, the repertoire was profiled, and TCRdb retains in-frame clones only, with some absent. There are some 370,000 clones in the sample; over 8.5% occur only once, and around 0.66% lies in the top ten. No cognate antigen is known for these TCRs. The material sequenced was central memory CD4+ T cells from blood. These receptors all stem from a man younger than 45 with type 1 diabetes.

This clone came up many times. The gene calls are TRBV10-3 and TRBJ2-7; 10 nucleotides match TRBD1. The CDR3 loop spans 12 amino acids. After removal of 4 bases from V and 7 bases from J, the junction contained 1 base not matched to a gene. CDR1 and CDR2 from the germline V gene are ENHRY and SYGVKD. The DNA of the CDR3 is TGTGCCATCAGTGGACAGGGGGCAGAGCAGTACTTC. Translating it yields CAISGQGAEQYF.

This clone came up a few times. The rearrangement uses TRBV5-8 and TRBJ2-3; maybe TRBD1 (6 bases). The CDR3 consists of 15 residues. Trimming took 2 bases from V and 5 from J, leaving 15 bases between them. Germline V lookup: CDR1 SGHTS, CDR2 YDEGEE. This chain's CDR3 is CASSFGGQGIDTQYF. The CDR3 DNA reads as TGTGCCAGCAGCTTTGGCGGGCAGGGGATAGATACGCAGTATTTT. Full variable domain (outside the CDR3, taken from reference TRBV5-8 and TRBJ2-3): EAGVTQSPTHLIKTRGQQATLRCSPISGHTSVYWYQQALGLGLQFLLWYDEGEERNRGNFPPRFSGRQFPNYSSELNVNALELEDSALYLCASSFGGQGIDTQYFGPGTRLTVL.

This clone occurred many times. The V call is TRBV5-4, the J call TRBJ2-1, with 10 bases fitting TRBD2. The germline V gene encodes CDR1 SGHNT and CDR2 YYREEE (reference sequence). This CDR3 has 12 residues. Trimming cost V 10 bases and J 8 bases; bases outside gene matches: 6. The CDR3 DNA reads as TGTGCCCCGAGCGGGGGGGGCCATGAGCAGTTCTTC. Translated: CAPSGGGHEQFF. The complete variable domain, with remaining parts taken from reference TRBV5-4 and TRBJ2-1, reads ETGVTQSPTHLIKTRGQQVTLRCSSQSGHNTVSWYQQALGQGPQFIFQYYREEENGRGNFPPRFSGLQFPNYSSELNVNALELDDSALYLCAPSGGGHEQFFGPGTRLTVL.

This clone has more than one count but fewer than ten. The chain couples TRBV5-4 to TRBJ1-5, with D perhaps matching TRBD1 (6 bases). The CDR3 loop spans 14 amino acids. Trimming left V 0 bases short and J 3 bases short, with 7 bases between. Germline loops: CDR1 SGHNT, CDR2 YYREEE (reference sequence). The CDR3 nucleotides are TGTGCCAGCAGCTTGGCGGGGGCCAATCAGCCCCAGCATTTT. Translated: CASSLAGANQPQHF.

The CDR3 spells CASSYSGTRARNEQFF. CDR3 DNA: TGTGCCAGCAGTTACTCTGGGACCAGGGCTAGGAATGAGCAGTTCTTC. The V gene is TRBV6-5, the J gene TRBJ2-1; D is possibly TRBD1 or TRBD2 (5 bases each). Germline-derived CDR1 and CDR2 are MNHEY and SVGAGI. This CDR3 contains 16 residues. V lost 0 bases to trimming and J lost 7 bases, with 16 bases between them.

In its sample, this clone was seen a few times. The rearrangement links TRBV6-5 to TRBJ2-5; D gene unclear. This CDR3 region has 13 residues. Germline CDR1 MNHEY, CDR2 SVGAGI. V was trimmed by 5 bases and J by 0 bases, leaving 7 bases between them. CDR3 amino acids: CASSADNQETQYF. The CDR3 DNA is TGTGCCAGCAGTGCCGACAACCAAGAGACCCAGTACTTC.

In this sample, this clone turned up a few times. The chain recombines TRBV7-9 with TRBJ2-3, with 7 bases matching TRBD2. The trim removed 1 base at V and 5 bases at J, leaving 12 bases unmatched. Germline CDR1 reads SEHNR; CDR2 reads FQNEAQ (reference sequence). This CDR3 comprises 17 residues. CDR3 sequence: CASSLGVRPGGEDTQYF. The DNA for the CDR3 is TGTGCCAGCAGCTTAGGTGTGCGTCCTGGGGGGGAAGATACGCAGTATTTT.

This sequence joins TRBV29-1 and TRBJ2-1; 15 nucleotides match TRBD2. Per the germline V gene, CDR1 is SQVTM and CDR2 is ANQGSEA. The CDR3 totals 14 residues. V lost 5 bases and J lost 10; bases outside the gene matches: 6. The CDR3 nucleotides are TGCAGCGTTTCTCGGACTAGCGGGAGGGGGGAGCAGTTCTTC. As protein: CSVSRTSGRGEQFF.

This chain uses TRBV19 with TRBJ1-5, with TRBD1 matching over 10 bases. The CDR3 contains 14 residues. Unmatched junction bases numbered 6, after V lost 8 bases and J lost 5 bases. In germline, CDR1 is LNHDA, CDR2 SQIVND (reference sequence). As DNA, the CDR3 is TGTGCCAGTCGACAGGGGGCAGGGCATCAGCCCCAGCATTTT. Translated: CASRQGAGHQPQHF. Full variable domain (remainder filled in from reference TRBV19 and TRBJ1-5): DGGITQSPKYLFRKEGQNVTLSCEQNLNHDAMYWYRQDPGQGLRLIYYSQIVNDFQKGDIAEGYSVSREKKESFPLTVTSAQKNPTAFYLCASRQGAGHQPQHFGDGTRLSIL.

The chain recombines TRBV29-1 with TRBJ2-5, with 10 bases lining up with TRBD1. Germline CDR1 SQVTM, CDR2 ANQGSEA. J was trimmed by 5 bases and V by 7 bases; bases with no gene match: 13. The CDR3 extends over 15 amino acids. Here the CDR3 DNA reads TGCAGCGCTCTGACCCGGGACAGGGGCGGCGAGACCCAGTACTTC. It specifies CSALTRDRGGETQYF.

V is TRBV11-2 and J is TRBJ2-1, with 7 bases fitting TRBD2. The CDR3 has 15 residues. Trimming took 4 bases from V and 2 from J; bases not matched to a gene: 5. The germline V gene has CDR1 SGHAT and CDR2 FQNNGV. The CDR3 loop is CASSSTRGAYNEQFF. The CDR3 DNA is TGTGCCAGCAGCTCAACCCGGGGGGCCTACAATGAGCAGTTCTTC.

This chain connects TRBV29-1 to TRBJ2-1, with 9 nucleotides matching TRBD1. Germline CDR1 SQVTM, CDR2 ANQGSEA. The CDR3 has 16 residues. Trimming at V came to 4 bases and at J to 3 bases, leaving 10 bases not matched to a gene. CDR3 bases: TGCAGCGTTGTGCGGGACAGGGAGGGGGGCTACAATGAGCAGTTCTTC. Its protein is CSVVRDREGGYNEQFF.

In regard to this clone: Compared with germline, one end of the junction differs, possibly owing to a read error. The genes are TRBV6-5 and TRBJ2-7; 7 bases are shared with TRBD1. The CDR3 is made up of 14 amino acids. Looked up from germline, CDR1 is MNHEY and CDR2 is SVGAGI. Here the CDR3 DNA reads TGTGCCATCAGTGAGACGGGGCAGGGGGTCGAGCAGTACTTC. This encodes CAISETGQGVEQYF.

There are many counts of this clone. The chain is built from TRBV7-2 and TRBJ2-2, with D perhaps matching TRBD1 (6 bases). V was cut by 6 bases and J by 0 bases, with 8 bases left in between. The CDR3 totals 14 residues. Germline V lookup: CDR1 SGHTA, CDR2 FQGNSA. As DNA, the CDR3 is TGTGCCAGCAGAGGACAGCCGAACACCGGGGAGCTGTTTTTT. Amino acids: CASRGQPNTGELFF.

This clone showed up many times. The chain has TRBV10-3 and TRBJ1-1; 7 bases fit TRBD1. The junction had 10 bases not matched to a gene; V was cut back by 1 base and J by 11 bases. The CDR3 is 14 amino acids. Germline values: CDR1 ENHRY, CDR2 SYGVKD. The CDR3 sequence is CAISEFLTGSEAFF. Written as DNA, the CDR3 is TGTGCCATCAGTGAGTTTTTGACAGGGTCGGAGGCTTTCTTT.

The chain is built from TRBV7-2 and TRBJ1-3, with 8 bases identical to TRBD1. The CDR3 runs 15 residues. Germline values: CDR1 SGHTA, CDR2 FQGNSA. Trimming cost V 6 bases and J 2 bases; bases outside gene matches: 6. CDR3 protein: CASRRDRGAGNTIYF. For the CDR3, the DNA is TGTGCCAGCAGACGTGACAGGGGAGCTGGAAACACCATATATTTT.

Many counts were recorded for this clone. The chain couples TRBV6-6 to TRBJ1-5; maybe TRBD1 (6 bases). V lost 0 bases to trimming and J lost 6 bases, with 12 bases between them. The CDR3 is 15 residues long. Germline V gene lookup returns CDR1 MNHNY and CDR2 SVGAGI (reference sequence). This CDR3 reads CASSYSGGRFQPQHF. In DNA form, the CDR3 reads TGTGCCAGCAGTTACTCTGGGGGGCGGTTTCAGCCCCAGCATTTT.

This chain connects TRBV5-1 to TRBJ2-6; D is unclear. Trimming shortened V by 6 bases and J by 7 bases, and 11 bases separated the two germline ends. CDR3 size: 13 residues. Germline CDR1 is SGHRS and CDR2 is YFSETQ. The CDR3 here is CASTTPQANVLTF. In nucleotides, the CDR3 is TGCGCCAGCACGACCCCCCAAGCCAACGTCCTGACTTTC.

This chain uses TRBV11-1 with TRBJ2-7; 11 bases fit TRBD2. The CDR3 sequence is 17 residues long. V was pared by 5 bases and J by 6 bases, with 15 bases of the junction left unmatched. CDR1 SGHAT and CDR2 FQDESV come from the germline V gene (reference sequence). CDR3 sequence (DNA): TGTGCCAGCAGCGACACGTCCGGGACTAGCGGTCTACGCGAGCAGTACTTC. Translation gives CASSDTSGTSGLREQYF. Supplemented by reference TRBV11-1 and TRBJ2-7, the full variable domain reads EAEVAQSPRYKITEKSQAVAFWCDPISGHATLYWYRQILGQGPELLVQFQDESVVDDSQLPKDRFSAERLKGVDSTLKIQPAELGDSAMYLCASSDTSGTSGLREQYFGPGTRLTVT.

The table lists this clone with a few counts. The chain carries TRBV7-2 and TRBJ2-3, with 10 bases matching TRBD2. V was pared by 6 bases and J by 0 bases, with 3 bases of the junction left unmatched. CDR1 and CDR2 from the germline V gene are SGHTA and FQGNSA. This CDR3 is 15 amino acids long. The CDR3 DNA follows: TGTGCCAGCAGATGGACTAGCGGTAGCACAGATACGCAGTATTTT. Protein product: CASRWTSGSTDTQYF. Combining the CDR3 with reference TRBV7-2 and TRBJ2-3 gives the whole variable domain GAGVSQSPSNKVTEKGKDVELRCDPISGHTALYWYRQSLGQGLEFLIYFQGNSAPDKSGLPSDRFSAERTGGSVSTLTIQRTQQEDSAVYLCASRWTSGSTDTQYFGPGTRLTVL.